By share of the sample, the clone carrying this TCR beta chain is medium-sized. The antigen is undetermined. V was shortened by 2 bases and J by 6 bases, with 11 bases between the two germline ends. This CDR3 is built from 14 residues. Germline values: CDR1 MNHEY, CDR2 SMNVEV (reference sequence). Multiplex touch-down PCR with TRB-A/B primers amplified rearranged V-D-J TRB sequences. TCRdb ran MiXCR on the multiplex PCR reads and lists one entry per CDR3 protein. The table has thousands of distinct CDR3 sequences, approximately 25% seen once. Peripheral blood genomic DNA, not sorted cells or RNA, was the template. This sample is drawn from a study of T cell repertoires in aging, cancer and after chemotherapy. Study at large: Donors were grouped into six age bands spanning 30 or younger through 70 or older. Repeat sampling of healthy donors over several months to years showed clear clonal overlap. Study-wide results and caveats: Across the chemotherapy interval, each cancer cohort showed higher median generation probability, suggesting thymic rebound.

The TCR originated in a human donor in good health. The V and J genes are TRBV27 and TRBJ1-5, with D perhaps matching TRBD1 (5 bases). The sequenced sample consisted of blood. The chain's CDR3 is CASSLRGMGQPQHF. The CDR3 nucleotides are TGTGCCAGCAGTTTACGGGGGATGGGTCAGCCCCAGCATTTT.